The next 5 T cell receptor beta chains were all read from a single sample in a study of T cell clusters in autoimmune cytopenias. TRB rearrangements were amplified by touch-down multiplex PCR with mixed TRB-A/B primers. TCRdb re-called the multiplex PCR reads and catalogs CDR3 proteins one per entry, DNA excluded. Its clone listing holds some 5,400 distinct CDR3 sequences. TRB amplification used approximately 250 ng of peripheral blood genomic DNA. These same records also appear under a second study, on T cell repertoires in aging, cancer and after chemotherapy.

Sequences were obtained from peripheral blood. Receptors were obtained from a human donor in good health.

This clonotype is classed as medium-sized by frequency. The genes are TRBV6-5 and TRBJ1-6; TCRdb's D call, TRBD1, is unchecked because there is no DNA. The CDR3 totals 13 residues. Germline assignment: CDR1 MNHEY and CDR2 SVGAGI. The CDR3 sequence is CASRGGLRSPLHF.

By frequency, this clonotype is medium-sized. The V gene is TRBV30, the J gene TRBJ1-6; the D gene TCRdb calls, TRBD1, cannot be checked with no DNA. In germline, CDR1 is GTSNPN, CDR2 SVGIG (reference sequence). There are 13 residues in the CDR3. The CDR3 loop reads CARADTDNSPLHF.

By frequency, this clonotype registers medium-sized. V gene TRBV12-3 or TRBV12-4 combines with J gene TRBJ1-6; TCRdb lists TRBD1, though no DNA is available to test this call. This CDR3 contains 15 residues. CDR3 sequence: CASSLGQGAWSPLHF.

The chain is built from TRBV18 and TRBJ2-1; TCRdb selects TRBD2, and the lack of DNA leaves this call unchecked. Germline V gene sequence: CDR1 KGHSH, CDR2 LQKENI. The CDR3 runs to 14 residues. This CDR3 is CAGGSGIDLNEQFF. The variable domain in full, with the rest retrieved from reference TRBV18 and TRBJ2-1, is NAGVMQNPRHLVRRRGQEARLRCSPMKGHSHVYWYRQLPEEGLKFMVYLQKENIIDESGMPKERFSAEFPKEGPSILRIQQVVRGDSAAYFCAGGSGIDLNEQFFGPGTRLTVL.

Frequency places this clonotype as medium-sized. The chain couples TRBV30 to TRBJ2-1; lacking DNA, the TRBD2 call made by TCRdb goes unchecked. The germline gives CDR1 GTSNPN, CDR2 SVGIG (reference sequence). The CDR3 is made up of 15 amino acids. The CDR3: CAWRETSSLFREQFF.